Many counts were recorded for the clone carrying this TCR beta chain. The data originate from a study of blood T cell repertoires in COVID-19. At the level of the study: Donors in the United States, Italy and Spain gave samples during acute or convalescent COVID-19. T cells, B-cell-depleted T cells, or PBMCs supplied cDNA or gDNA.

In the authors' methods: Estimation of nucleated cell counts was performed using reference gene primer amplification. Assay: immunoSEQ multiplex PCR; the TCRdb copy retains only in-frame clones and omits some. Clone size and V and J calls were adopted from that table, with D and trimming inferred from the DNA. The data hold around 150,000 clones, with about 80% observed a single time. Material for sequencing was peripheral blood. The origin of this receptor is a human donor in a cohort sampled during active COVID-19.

The CDR3 DNA sequence: TGTGCCAGCAGTACAGGGGCTGGGAATGAAAAACTGTTTTTT. Translating it yields CASSTGAGNEKLFF. This chain links TRBV6-5 with TRBJ1-4; 7 nucleotides align to TRBD1. The CDR3 consists of 14 residues. The germline CDR1 and CDR2 sequences are MNHEY and SVGAGI. The trim removed 5 bases at V and 5 bases at J, leaving 5 bases unmatched.